These 4 T cell receptor beta chains were all obtained from the same sample, sequenced in a study of T cell responses to AZD1222 COVID-19 vaccine. Assay used: immunoSEQ multiplex PCR; TCRdb lists only in-frame clones, some missing. The sample yields around 120,000 clones, 80% to 90% seen once. The specimen comprised peripheral blood, sampled on day 0 of AZD1222 vaccination. These TCRs come from an adult in good health.

The chain links TRBV3-1 (or the pseudogene TRBV3-2) to TRBJ1-3; 11 positions agree with TRBD1. From germline, CDR1 is LGHDT and CDR2 YNNKEL (reference sequence). V was clipped by 2 bases and J by 5 bases; unmatched bases: 8. The CDR3 runs to 17 residues. The CDR3 nucleotides are TGTGCCAGCAGCCAAAGAACCGGGACAGGGGGAAGAAACACCATATATTTT. Encoded protein: CASSQRTGTGGRNTIYF.

J is TRBJ2-1 and V is TRBV30, with D possibly matching TRBD1 (6 bases). The V gene lost 3 bases and the J gene lost 8 bases, with 14 bases spanning the gap. The CDR3 totals 13 residues. CDR1 GTSNPN and CDR2 SVGIG come from the germline V gene (reference sequence). In DNA, the CDR3 is TGTGCCTGGAGCCTGGGGGCTGGCGATGAGCAGTTCTTC. As protein: CAWSLGAGDEQFF.

This chain joins TRBV11-2 and TRBJ2-7; D is uncertain. The ends were cut back, 5 bases at V and 3 bases at J, with 23 bases in the middle. The CDR3 has 17 residues. Germline assignment: CDR1 SGHAT and CDR2 FQNNGV. The CDR3 here is CASSHDLLRPAGYEQYF. In DNA, the CDR3 is TGTGCCAGCAGCCACGACTTACTCAGGCCGGCCGGCTACGAGCAGTACTTC.

The V call is TRBV27, the J call TRBJ1-2; tentative D call: TRBD1 (5 bases). Trimming took off 6 bases at V and 3 bases at J, with 14 bases between the two ends. The CDR3 length is 14 residues. In germline, CDR1 is MNHEY, CDR2 SMNVEV (reference sequence). In DNA form, the CDR3 reads TGTGCCAGCAGCCACGACAGCCTTGACTATGGCTACACCTTC. It is translated as CASSHDSLDYGYTF.